These 28 T cell receptor beta chains originate from one sample sequenced in a study of T cells in Graves' hyperthyroidism and ophthalmopathy. RNA transcripts provided the source from which TCR beta CDR3 regions were amplified. The study used the HTBI primer set for a first-round RT-PCR of the TCR CDR3. MiXCR, run by TCRdb on the multiplex PCR reads, gives a single entry per CDR3 protein. The table includes hundreds of thousands of distinct CDR3 sequences, around a sixth detected once. The sample taken for sequencing was blood. These receptors came from a woman aged 18-29 years with Graves' hyperthyroidism.

At least ten counts were recorded for this clonotype. The chain joins TRBV20-1 to TRBJ2-1, with 7 bases identical to TRBD1. The CDR3 is made up of 15 amino acids. The germline V gene has CDR1 DFQATT and CDR2 SNEGSKA (reference sequence). The CDR3 region is CRPKRQGTRRNEQFF. DNA for the CDR3: TGCAGACCTAAAAGACAGGGAACTAGGAGGAATGAGCAGTTCTTC.

This clonotype has at least ten counts. The chain joins TRBV12-3 or TRBV12-4 to TRBJ2-3; weak D call: TRBD2 (5 bases). This CDR3 comprises 16 residues. The germline V and J ends were trimmed by 6 bases and 4 bases, with 20 bases remaining between them. The CDR3, as DNA: TGTGCCAGCAGCGCTAGCTCGTCCACCCTCCCAGATACGCAGTATTTT. Translation: CASSASSSTLPDTQYF.

There are many counts of this clonotype. V and J are TRBV27 and TRBJ2-1; TRBD2 might be the D (5 bases). This CDR3 region has 17 residues. Trimming cost V 5 bases and J 4 bases, with 21 bases left between them. Germline V gene lookup returns CDR1 MNHEY and CDR2 SMNVEV (reference sequence). The CDR3 loop reads CASSRLPTEVGYNEQFF. DNA of the CDR3: TGTGCCAGCAGTCGGCTACCAACGGAGGTGGGATACAATGAGCAGTTCTTC.

This clonotype occurred many times. J is TRBJ2-3 and V is TRBV20-1, with 7 nucleotides matching TRBD1. The length of the CDR3 is 15 residues. V trimming: 6 bases; J trimming: 6 bases; junction bases outside the gene matches: 15. Germline lookup yields CDR1 DFQATT and CDR2 SNEGSKA (reference sequence). This CDR3 reads CSALSGQRILDTQYF. CDR3 bases: TGCAGTGCACTCTCGGGACAGAGGATATTGGATACGCAGTATTTT.

This clonotype was counted at least ten times. This chain joins TRBV20-1 and TRBJ2-7, with 7 bases lining up with TRBD2. V was clipped by 3 bases and J by 0 bases; unmatched bases: 5. Germline V gene sequence: CDR1 DFQATT, CDR2 SNEGSKA (reference sequence). The CDR3 is 14 amino acids. CDR3 coding DNA: TGCAGTGCTAGCGGGAGGCTCCGCTCCTACGAGCAGTACTTC. This gives the protein CSASGRLRSYEQYF.

Comments on this clonotype: A much larger clone is a single base away; this may be a read error. In nucleotides, the CDR3 is TGTGCCAGCGTCCGCCGGACCAAGACGGGCAGGGGGCTTAAGGGCTACACCTTC. Translated, it gives CASVRRTKTGRGLKGYTF. The chain has TRBV12-3 or TRBV12-4 and TRBJ1-2, with 8 bases identical to TRBD1. V was pared by 8 bases and J by 8 bases, with 25 bases of the junction left unmatched. The CDR3 has 18 residues.

This clonotype was counted at least ten times. The chain combines TRBV7-9 with TRBJ2-7; TRBD2 aligns across 9 bases. The germline V gene encodes CDR1 SEHNR and CDR2 FQNEAQ (reference sequence). The CDR3 contains 15 residues. Trimming cost V 0 bases and J 4 bases; bases outside gene matches: 4. CDR3 residues: CASSLARGGRYEQYF. CDR3 nucleotides: TGTGCCAGCAGCTTAGCGCGGGGGGGCCGTTACGAGCAGTACTTC.

This clonotype was detected many times. The V call is TRBV7-9, the J call TRBJ2-5, with 9 bases identical to TRBD1. The CDR3 runs 15 residues. CDR1 SEHNR and CDR2 FQNEAQ come from the germline V gene (reference sequence). V gave up 4 bases and J gave up 4 bases; unmatched junction bases: 7. The DNA for the CDR3 is TGTGCCAGCAGCTCCCCGGACAGGGGAGGAGAGACCCAGTACTTC. It is translated as CASSSPDRGGETQYF.

This clonotype was seen at least ten times. The V and J genes are TRBV3-1 and TRBJ2-5, with a tentative D call TRBD1 (5 bases). CDR1 LGHDT and CDR2 YNNKEL come from the germline V gene (reference sequence). This CDR3 is built from 15 residues. Trimming shortened V by 7 bases and J by 4 bases, and 19 bases separated the two germline ends. CDR3 bases: TGTGCCAGCACCGCAAACTTATGGCAGGGAGAGACCCAGTACTTC. This translates into CASTANLWQGETQYF.

V usage is TRBV6-1 and J usage is TRBJ2-2, with 7 bases that match TRBD1. With 6 bases clipped from V and 2 bases from J, the junction kept 3 bases outside the gene matches. The germline gives CDR1 MNHNS, CDR2 SASEGT. The CDR3 sequence is 14 residues long. CDR3 coding DNA: TGTGCCAGCAGGGACAGGTTTAACACCGGGGAGCTGTTTTTT. Encoded protein: CASRDRFNTGELFF.

This clonotype was picked up many times. The chain recombines TRBV7-3 with TRBJ2-3; 7 bases are a match to TRBD2. The CDR3 length is 16 residues. CDR1 is SGHTA, CDR2 FQGTGA, per germline. J gave up 3 bases and V 6 bases, and 12 bases lay outside the gene matches. CDR3 nucleotide sequence: TGTGCCAGCAGGAGAAGACTAGCCCCGGGGACAGATACGCAGTATTTT. This encodes CASRRRLAPGTDTQYF. Filled out from reference TRBV7-3 and TRBJ2-3, the complete variable domain reads GAGVSQTPSNKVTEKGKYVELRCDPISGHTALYWYRQSLGQGPEFLIYFQGTGAADDSGLPNDRFFAVRPEGSVSTLKIQRTERGDSAVYLCASRRRLAPGTDTQYFGPGTRLTVL.

This clonotype has only a few counts. This may come from a read error, since a much larger clone is one base off. The rearrangement links TRBV10-1 to TRBJ2-7; the D call may be TRBD1 or TRBD2 (8 bases each). The better agreement between TRBJ2-1 and the DNA end casts doubt on the J call. The CDR3 is made up of 18 amino acids. Germline CDR1 reads WNHNN; CDR2 reads SYGVQD (reference sequence). This chain's CDR3 is CASSERDRTTSDTYEQFF. The CDR3 DNA sequence: TGCGCCAGCAGTGAGCGGGACAGGACGACTAGCGATACCTACGAGCAGTTCTTC.

This clonotype was seen at least ten times. J is TRBJ2-7 and V is TRBV3-1; 9 bases match TRBD2. Trimming removed 0 bases from V and 5 bases from J; junction bases left unmatched: 11. The CDR3 contains 17 residues. Germline loops: CDR1 LGHDT, CDR2 YNNKEL (reference sequence). CDR3 in amino acids: CASSQEAPASGAHEQYF. The CDR3 coding sequence is TGTGCCAGCAGCCAAGAAGCCCCGGCTAGCGGGGCCCACGAGCAGTACTTC.

The chain joins TRBV20-1 to TRBJ1-4, with D perhaps matching TRBD1 (5 bases). Trimming stripped 6 bases from V and 5 bases from J, with 13 bases between. CDR3 length: 13 amino acids. The V gene's germline CDR1 is DFQATT and CDR2 SNEGSKA (reference sequence). This CDR3 reads CSAAGAVNEKLFF. CDR3 nucleotide sequence: TGCAGTGCCGCCGGGGCCGTGAATGAAAAACTGTTTTTT.

This clonotype was observed many times. The chain employs TRBV11-2 and TRBJ1-2, with D maybe TRBD1 (6 bases). The CDR3 is 16 residues long. V was pared by 5 bases and J by 0 bases, with 16 bases between. Germline assignment: CDR1 SGHAT and CDR2 FQNNGV. The CDR3: CASSNQWDTPNYGYTF. The CDR3 nucleotides read TGTGCCAGCAGCAACCAGTGGGACACCCCTAACTATGGCTACACCTTC.

This clonotype was seen ten or more times. CDR3 in amino acids: CASSPGLLYGYTF. The CDR3 nucleotides are TGTGCCAGCAGCCCAGGGCTTCTCTATGGCTACACCTTC. The genes are TRBV6-1 and TRBJ1-2, with D possibly matching TRBD1 (5 bases). This CDR3 has 13 amino acids. The germline V and J ends were trimmed by 6 bases and 4 bases, with 12 bases remaining between them. The germline V gene has CDR1 MNHNS and CDR2 SASEGT.

There are many counts of this clonotype. The V gene is TRBV7-9, the J gene TRBJ2-5, with TRBD2 identical over 8 bases. The V segment lost 6 bases and the J segment 4 bases; nucleotides outside the gene matches: 10. This CDR3 is built from 15 residues. Per the germline V gene, CDR1 is SEHNR and CDR2 is FQNEAQ (reference sequence). The CDR3 DNA follows: TGTGCCAGCAGGGGCATCGGGGGGGCGAGAGAGACCCAGTACTTC. Its protein product is CASRGIGGARETQYF. Variable domain in full (rest from reference TRBV7-9 and TRBJ2-5): DTGVSQNPRHKITKRGQNVTFRCDPISEHNRLYWYRQTLGQGPEFLTYFQNEAQLEKSRLLSDRFSAERPKGSFSTLEIQRTEQGDSAMYLCASRGIGGARETQYFGPGTRLLVL.

This clonotype came up many times. The CDR3 reads CASSPLRTSLDVGQFF. The CDR3 DNA follows: TGTGCCAGCAGTCCCTTGAGGACTAGCCTTGACGTTGGGCAGTTCTTC. V usage is TRBV28 and J usage is TRBJ2-1; 8 bases are a match to TRBD2. The CDR3 is 16 residues long. V was clipped by 5 bases and J by 12 bases; unmatched bases: 18. Germline loops: CDR1 MDHEN, CDR2 SYDVKM.

This clonotype was counted at least ten times. J is TRBJ2-3 and V is TRBV7-9; the D is unclear. CDR3 length: 15 residues. Germline CDR1 SEHNR, CDR2 FQNEAQ (reference sequence). With 4 bases removed from V and 4 bases from J, the gap between germline ends came to 15 bases. CDR3 amino acids: CASSSPSQGSDTQYF. The CDR3 nucleotides read TGTGCCAGCAGCTCTCCCAGCCAAGGTTCAGATACGCAGTATTTT.

This clonotype was seen more than once but under ten times. This may stem from a read error, because a much larger clone lies one nucleotide away. The V and J genes are TRBV13 and TRBJ2-5; 8 bases map to TRBD2. Germline V gene sequence: CDR1 PRHDT, CDR2 FYEKMQ (reference sequence). Germline trimming cut 0 bases from V and 9 bases from J; bases unmatched to any gene: 6. The CDR3 is 14 residues long. The CDR3, as DNA: TGTGCCAGCAGCTTAGGCCCGGGAGGGGAGGCCCAGTACTTC. Translating it yields CASSLGPGGEAQYF.

The V and J genes are TRBV19 and TRBJ1-5, with 10 bases identical to TRBD1. The CDR3 contains 17 residues. J gave up 3 bases and V 5 bases, and 10 bases lay outside the gene matches. Germline V lookup: CDR1 LNHDA, CDR2 SQIVND (reference sequence). DNA of the CDR3: TGTGCCAGTAGTCGGGGACAGGGGCCTCCCTACAATCAGCCCCAGCATTTT. As protein: CASSRGQGPPYNQPQHF.

The chain joins TRBV18 to TRBJ2-7; D possibly corresponds to TRBD1 (6 bases). Germline V gene sequence: CDR1 KGHSH, CDR2 LQKENI. V shed 0 bases and J shed 1 base, with 13 bases lying between them. The CDR3 sequence is 16 residues long. In DNA form, the CDR3 reads TGTGCCAGCTCACCACCGGACAGCCTAGTATCCTACGAGCAGTACTTC. It codes for CASSPPDSLVSYEQYF.

This clonotype was recorded a few times. V and J are TRBV6-1 and TRBJ2-2, with TRBD1 identical over 9 bases. The CDR3 is 14 residues long. Germline CDR1 is MNHNS and CDR2 is SASEGT. The V and J ends lost 6 bases and 4 bases, in that order; junction bases with no gene match: 3. For the CDR3, the DNA is TGTGCCAGCAGGAGGACAGGGGCCACCGGGGAGCTGTTTTTT. Amino acid sequence: CASRRTGATGELFF.

This clonotype came up many times. The rearrangement uses TRBV28 and TRBJ2-2; 11 nucleotides agree with TRBD2. Looked up from germline, CDR1 is MDHEN and CDR2 is SYDVKM. The ends lost 6 bases at V and 2 bases at J; junction bases unmatched: 5. The CDR3 has 16 amino acids. CDR3 nucleotides: TGTGCCAGCAGCTCTAGCGGGGGGTATAACACCGGGGAGCTGTTTTTT. Encoded protein: CASSSSGGYNTGELFF. Based on the CDR3 plus reference TRBV28 and TRBJ2-2, the full variable domain is DVKVTQSSRYLVKRTGEKVFLECVQDMDHENMFWYRQDPGLGLRLIYFSYDVKMKEKGDIPEGYSVSREKKERFSLILESASTNQTSMYLCASSSSGGYNTGELFFGEGSRLTVL.

This chain uses TRBV7-8 with TRBJ2-1; 10 nucleotides match TRBD2. The ends lost 3 bases at V and 10 bases at J; junction bases unmatched: 9. The CDR3 has 15 residues. CDR1 and CDR2 (germline): SGHVS, FQNEAQ. In nucleotides, the CDR3 is TGTGCCAGCAGCTTCGGGGGGCCAGCGGGAGGGGAGCAGTTCTTC. It is translated as CASSFGGPAGGEQFF.

This clonotype was seen at least ten times. The chain uses TRBV19 and TRBJ1-2, with TRBD1 as a possible D gene (6 bases). This CDR3 is 13 amino acids long. Deletions cut 3 bases from V and 4 bases from J, with 9 bases between. Per the germline V gene, CDR1 is LNHDA and CDR2 is SQIVND (reference sequence). DNA for the CDR3: TGTGCCAGTAGTATGGTGGACAGCTATGGCTACACCTTC. Amino acids: CASSMVDSYGYTF.

V usage is TRBV4-2 and J usage is TRBJ2-1; TRBD2 matches 9 bases. Germline assignment: CDR1 LGHNA and CDR2 YNFKEQ. V lost 4 bases and J lost 4; bases outside the gene matches: 8. The CDR3 consists of 16 residues. The CDR3 sequence is CASSLTWAGGYNEQFF. The CDR3, as DNA: TGTGCCAGCAGCCTGACTTGGGCGGGGGGGTACAATGAGCAGTTCTTC.

The genes are TRBV29-1 and TRBJ2-3, with 11 bases that match TRBD1. CDR3 length equals 15 residues. The V gene's germline CDR1 is SQVTM and CDR2 ANQGSEA. Trimming cost V 8 bases and J 6 bases; bases outside gene matches: 13. The CDR3 nucleotides are TGCAGCACTCGGGGGGACAGGGGGGGTGGGGATACGCAGTATTTT. Protein: CSTRGDRGGGDTQYF.